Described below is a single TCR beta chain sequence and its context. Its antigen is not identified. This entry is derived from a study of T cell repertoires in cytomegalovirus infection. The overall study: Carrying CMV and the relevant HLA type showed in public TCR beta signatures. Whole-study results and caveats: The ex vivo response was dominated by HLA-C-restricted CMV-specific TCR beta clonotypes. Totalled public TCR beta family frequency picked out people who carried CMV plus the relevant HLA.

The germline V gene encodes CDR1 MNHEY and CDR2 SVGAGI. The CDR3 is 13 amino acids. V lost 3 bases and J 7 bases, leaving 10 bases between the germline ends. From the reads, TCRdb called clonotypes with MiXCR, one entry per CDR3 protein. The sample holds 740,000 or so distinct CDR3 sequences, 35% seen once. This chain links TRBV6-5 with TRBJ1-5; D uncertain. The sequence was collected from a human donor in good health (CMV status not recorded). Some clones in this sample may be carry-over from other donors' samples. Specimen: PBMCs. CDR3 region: CASSYNFFQPQHF. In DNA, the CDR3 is TGTGCCAGCAGTTATAACTTCTTCCAGCCCCAGCATTTT.